The 13 T cell receptor beta chains below all came from one sample that was sequenced in a study of memory CD4+ T cells and cytomegalovirus serostatus (dated by TCRdb to between 2018 and 2021). The library was obtained by the immunoSEQ multiplex PCR assay. The clones in this table, taken by TCRdb from immuneACCESS, are in-frame only. Not every clone is retained; where verified, under half of the shortfall comes from an unresolved V gene, and the cause of the rest is unknown. Present in this sample are roughly 50,000 clones, over 75% of which were seen just once. In total, the top ten clones hold 0.75% to 0.9% of the sample. A FACSAria II was used to sort memory CD4+ T cells, defined as single viable CD3+CD4+CD8-CD45RO+ cells. The sample was memory CD4+ T cells from blood. These receptor sequences come from an adult in good health and CMV-seronegative.

The chain links TRBV6-1 to TRBJ1-1, with unresolved D. Germline V gene lookup returns CDR1 MNHNS and CDR2 SASEGT. This CDR3 contains 13 residues. V was clipped by 10 bases and J by 1 base, with 13 bases between them. CDR3 sequence: CATDLLRNTEAFF. The CDR3 DNA reads as TGTGCCACTGACCTGCTGAGGAACACTGAAGCTTTCTTT.

V is TRBV4-1 and J is TRBJ1-2; 9 bases are a match to TRBD1. V dropped 0 bases and J dropped 2; count of bases not matched to a gene: 13. This CDR3 is 19 amino acids long. Germline CDR1 and CDR2: MGHRA and YSYEKL. CDR3 in amino acids: CASSQDRAGQGSVNYGYTF. The CDR3 DNA sequence: TGCGCCAGCAGCCAAGATAGGGCGGGACAGGGCTCGGTCAACTATGGCTACACCTTC.

J is TRBJ2-1 and V is TRBV4-1; D is possibly TRBD2 (6 bases). Germline V gene sequence: CDR1 MGHRA, CDR2 YSYEKL. Trimming shortened V by 3 bases and J by 0 bases, and 9 bases separated the two germline ends. This CDR3 comprises 15 residues. The CDR3: CASSQGRDSYNEQFF. In nucleotides, the CDR3 is TGCGCCAGCAGCCAGGGGCGGGACTCCTACAATGAGCAGTTCTTC.

In this sample, this clone turned up a few times. The V call is TRBV21-1, the J call TRBJ1-3; TRBD1, as called in the table, went unchecked against the DNA. TRBV21-1 is labeled a pseudogene. The CDR3 totals 16 residues. The CDR3 bases are TGTGCCAGCAGCAAAGCCTGCAGGGGGACTGGAAACACCATATATTTT. Its protein is CASSKACRGTGNTIYF.

The chain couples TRBV2 to TRBJ1-5; the match to TRBD1 covers 8 bases. The V gene's germline CDR1 is SNHLY and CDR2 FYNNEI. CDR3 size: 15 residues. Losses at the gene ends were 4 bases for V and 7 bases for J; bases not matched to a gene: 9. In nucleotides, the CDR3 is TGTGCCAGCAGTGCAGAGACAGGGGTATGGCAGCCCCAGCATTTT. Encoded protein: CASSAETGVWQPQHF. Full variable domain (missing parts from reference TRBV2 and TRBJ1-5): EPEVTQTPSHQVTQMGQEVILRCVPISNHLYFYWYRQILGQKVEFLVSFYNNEISEKSEIFDDQFSVERPDGSNFTLKIRSTKLEDSAMYFCASSAETGVWQPQHFGDGTRLSIL.

The chain has TRBV9 and TRBJ1-1, with no clear D. Between the trimmed V and J ends, which lost 0 bases and 1 base, there was a span of 4 bases. Germline CDR1 and CDR2: SGDLS and YYNGEE. The CDR3 sequence is 13 residues long. CDR3 bases: TGTGCCAGCAGCGTAGCTGCGAACACTGAAGCTTTCTTT. Translated, it gives CASSVAANTEAFF.

This clone was recorded a few times. The rearrangement uses TRBV5-5 and TRBJ2-5; 9 bases align to TRBD1. V shed 4 bases and J 5 bases; nucleotides not matched to a gene: 6. CDR1 SGHKS and CDR2 YYEKEE come from the germline V gene (reference sequence). CDR3 size: 14 residues. The CDR3, as DNA: TGTGCCAGCAGCGAACAGGGGGCGCGGGAGACCCAGTACTTC. It translates to CASSEQGARETQYF.

The rearrangement links TRBV2 to TRBJ1-5; D perhaps matches TRBD1 (5 bases). Trimming cost V 5 bases and J 8 bases, with 16 bases left between them. Per germline, CDR1 SNHLY and CDR2 FYNNEI. CDR3 size: 14 residues. The chain's CDR3 is CASSLGTVKEPQHF. The CDR3 DNA follows: TGTGCCAGCAGTCTGGGGACGGTGAAAGAGCCCCAGCATTTT.

V gene TRBV18 combines with J gene TRBJ1-1, with D hard to call. V was cut by 3 bases and J by 4 bases, with 18 bases left in between. CDR3 length: 16 amino acids. Germline V gene lookup returns CDR1 KGHSH and CDR2 LQKENI. The CDR3: CASSPGALLIGTEAFF. DNA of the CDR3: TGTGCCAGCTCACCGGGTGCTTTACTGATTGGCACTGAAGCTTTCTTT.

This chain links TRBV7-9 with TRBJ2-5; D ambiguous. Germline CDR1 is SEHNR and CDR2 is FQNEAQ (reference sequence). The ends were cut back, 2 bases at V and 3 bases at J, with 10 bases in the middle. This CDR3 contains 14 residues. CDR3 sequence (DNA): TGTGCCAGCAGCTTAATCTGGACCGAAGAGACCCAGTACTTC. This sequence encodes CASSLIWTEETQYF.

The chain employs TRBV2 and TRBJ1-5, with D perhaps TRBD1 (6 bases). Germline CDR1 is SNHLY and CDR2 is FYNNEI. The CDR3 extends over 14 amino acids. Trimming pared 7 bases from V and 6 bases from J, leaving 16 bases between. In nucleotides, the CDR3 is TGTGCCAGCATCGAGGGAAGGGGGGGTCAGCCCCAGCATTTT. Amino acid sequence: CASIEGRGGQPQHF. The full variable domain, in which reference TRBV2 and TRBJ1-5 provide the parts outside the CDR3, is EPEVTQTPSHQVTQMGQEVILRCVPISNHLYFYWYRQILGQKVEFLVSFYNNEISEKSEIFDDQFSVERPDGSNFTLKIRSTKLEDSAMYFCASIEGRGGQPQHFGDGTRLSIL.

The chain links TRBV5-1 to TRBJ2-1, with 9 positions matching TRBD2. Germline CDR1 SGHRS, CDR2 YFSETQ. The CDR3 loop spans 14 amino acids. V trimming: 0 bases; J trimming: 8 bases; junction bases outside the gene matches: 3. CDR3 amino acids: CASSLVVAGDEQFF. Written as DNA, the CDR3 is TGCGCCAGCAGCTTGGTGGTAGCGGGAGATGAGCAGTTCTTC.

V and J are TRBV19 and TRBJ1-2; D is uncertain. The V gene's germline CDR1 is LNHDA and CDR2 SQIVND (reference sequence). Trimming took off 10 bases at V and 1 base at J, with 16 bases between the two ends. The CDR3 is 14 amino acids. CDR3 coding DNA: TGTGCCACCGCCCGGGGTGAAGGTAACTATGGCTACACCTTC. Translating gives CATARGEGNYGYTF.